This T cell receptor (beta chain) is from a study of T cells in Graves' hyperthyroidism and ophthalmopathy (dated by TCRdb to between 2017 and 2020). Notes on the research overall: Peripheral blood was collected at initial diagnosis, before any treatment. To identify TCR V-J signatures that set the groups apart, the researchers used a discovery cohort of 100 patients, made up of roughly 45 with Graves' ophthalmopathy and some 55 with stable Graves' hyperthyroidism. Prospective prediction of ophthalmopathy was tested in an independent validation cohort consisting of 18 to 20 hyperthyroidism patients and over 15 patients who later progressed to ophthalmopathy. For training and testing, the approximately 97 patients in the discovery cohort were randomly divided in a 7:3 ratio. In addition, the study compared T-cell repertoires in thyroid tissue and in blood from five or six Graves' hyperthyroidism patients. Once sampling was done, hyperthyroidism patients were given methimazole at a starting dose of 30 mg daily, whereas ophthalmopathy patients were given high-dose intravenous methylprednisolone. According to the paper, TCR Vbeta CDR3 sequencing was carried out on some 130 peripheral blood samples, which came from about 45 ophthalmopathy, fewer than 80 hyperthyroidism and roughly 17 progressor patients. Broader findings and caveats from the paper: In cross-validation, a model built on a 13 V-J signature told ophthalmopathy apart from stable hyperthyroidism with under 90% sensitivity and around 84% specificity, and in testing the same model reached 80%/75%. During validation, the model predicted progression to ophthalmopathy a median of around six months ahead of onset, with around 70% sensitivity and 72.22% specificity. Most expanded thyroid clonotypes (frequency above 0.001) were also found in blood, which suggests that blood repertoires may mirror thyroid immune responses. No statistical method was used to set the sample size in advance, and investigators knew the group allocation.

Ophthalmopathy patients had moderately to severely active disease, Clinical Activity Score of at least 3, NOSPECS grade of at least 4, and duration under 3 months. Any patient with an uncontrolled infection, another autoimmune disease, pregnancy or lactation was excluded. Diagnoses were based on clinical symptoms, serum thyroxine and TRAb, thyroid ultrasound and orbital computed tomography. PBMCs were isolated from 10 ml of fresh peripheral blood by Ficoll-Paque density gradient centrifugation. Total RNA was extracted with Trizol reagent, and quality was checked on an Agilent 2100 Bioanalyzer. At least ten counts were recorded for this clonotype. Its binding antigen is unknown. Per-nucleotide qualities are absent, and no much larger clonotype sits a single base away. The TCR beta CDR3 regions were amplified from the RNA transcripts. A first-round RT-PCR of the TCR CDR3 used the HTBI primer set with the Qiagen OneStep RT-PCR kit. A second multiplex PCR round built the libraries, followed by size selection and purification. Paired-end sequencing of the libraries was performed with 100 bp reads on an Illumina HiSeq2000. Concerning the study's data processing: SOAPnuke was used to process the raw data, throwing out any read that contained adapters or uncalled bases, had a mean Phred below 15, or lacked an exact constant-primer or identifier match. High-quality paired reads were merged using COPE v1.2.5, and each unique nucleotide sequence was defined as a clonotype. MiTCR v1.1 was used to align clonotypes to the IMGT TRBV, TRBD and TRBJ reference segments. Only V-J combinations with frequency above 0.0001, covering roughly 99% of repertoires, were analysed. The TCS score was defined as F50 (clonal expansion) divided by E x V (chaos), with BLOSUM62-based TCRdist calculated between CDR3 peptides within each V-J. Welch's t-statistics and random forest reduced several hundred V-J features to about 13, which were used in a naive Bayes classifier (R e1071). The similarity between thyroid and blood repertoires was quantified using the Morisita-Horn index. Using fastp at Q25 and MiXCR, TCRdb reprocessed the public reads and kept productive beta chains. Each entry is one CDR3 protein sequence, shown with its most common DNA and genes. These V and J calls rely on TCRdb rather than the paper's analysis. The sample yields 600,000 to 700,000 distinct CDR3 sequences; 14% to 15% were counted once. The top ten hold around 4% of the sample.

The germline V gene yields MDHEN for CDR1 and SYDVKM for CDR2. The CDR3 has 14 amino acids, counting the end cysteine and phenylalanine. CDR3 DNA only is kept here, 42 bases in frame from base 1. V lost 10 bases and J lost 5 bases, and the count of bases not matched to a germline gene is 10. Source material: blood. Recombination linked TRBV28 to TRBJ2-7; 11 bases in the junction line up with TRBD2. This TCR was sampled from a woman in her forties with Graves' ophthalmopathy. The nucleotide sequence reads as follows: TGTGCCATCACCTCACTAGCGGGAGCGAACGAGCAGTACTTC. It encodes CAITSLAGANEQYF. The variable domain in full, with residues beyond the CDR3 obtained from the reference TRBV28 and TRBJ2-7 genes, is DVKVTQSSRYLVKRTGEKVFLECVQDMDHENMFWYRQDPGLGLRLIYFSYDVKMKEKGDIPEGYSVSREKKERFSLILESASTNQTSMYLCAITSLAGANEQYFGPGTRLTVT.